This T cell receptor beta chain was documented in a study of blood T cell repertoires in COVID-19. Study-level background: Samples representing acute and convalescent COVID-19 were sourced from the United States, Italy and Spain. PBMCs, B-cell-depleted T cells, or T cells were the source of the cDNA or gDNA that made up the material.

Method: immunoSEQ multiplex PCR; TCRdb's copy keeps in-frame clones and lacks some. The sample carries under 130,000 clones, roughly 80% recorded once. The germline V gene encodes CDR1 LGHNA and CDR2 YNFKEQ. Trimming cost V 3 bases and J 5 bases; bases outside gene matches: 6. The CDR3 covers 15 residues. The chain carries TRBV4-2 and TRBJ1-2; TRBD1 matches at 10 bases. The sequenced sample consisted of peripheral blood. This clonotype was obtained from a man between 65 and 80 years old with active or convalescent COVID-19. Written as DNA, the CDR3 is TGTGCCAGCAGCCAGGAACCGGGACAGGGGTATGGCTACACCTTC. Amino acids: CASSQEPGQGYGYTF.